These 25 T cell receptor beta chains share one sample of origin, sequenced in a study of cytomegalovirus exposure and HLA in healthy donors. Researchers ran the PCR with 60 Vbeta and 13 Jbeta primers. Some clones are missing from TCRdb's copy, which holds only in-frame ones; the method was immunoSEQ multiplex PCR. The sample lists 200,000 to 250,000 clones, around 89% occurring once. Sequencing was performed on PBMCs. Receptors were obtained from a woman aged 18-29 years in good health and CMV-seronegative.

The V and J genes are TRBV28 and TRBJ1-1; 11 positions match TRBD1. Losses at the gene ends were 6 bases for V and 11 bases for J; bases not matched to a gene: 8. Germline assignment: CDR1 MDHEN and CDR2 SYDVKM. CDR3 length equals 13 residues. The CDR3 loop reads CASSRPDRGLAFF. CDR3 DNA: TGTGCCAGCAGCCGACCGGACAGGGGGCTGGCTTTCTTT. Using reference TRBV28 and TRBJ1-1 for the parts outside the CDR3, the full variable domain is DVKVTQSSRYLVKRTGEKVFLECVQDMDHENMFWYRQDPGLGLRLIYFSYDVKMKEKGDIPEGYSVSREKKERFSLILESASTNQTSMYLCASSRPDRGLAFFGQGTRLTVV.

The chain combines TRBV18 with TRBJ2-2; tentatively, D is TRBD2 (7 bases). This CDR3 comprises 18 residues. The V gene lost 0 bases and the J gene lost 0 bases, with 14 bases spanning the gap. Germline V lookup: CDR1 KGHSH, CDR2 LQKENI. The CDR3 DNA reads TGTGCCAGCTCACCACCCCTGGGGGGGGCCGCGAACACCGGGGAGCTGTTTTTT. It codes for CASSPPLGGAANTGELFF.

Concerning this clone: Its ends do not fully match the called genes, so a read error is possible. The chain has TRBV7-9 and TRBJ2-5; 9 bases agree with TRBD1. This CDR3 is 17 amino acids long. Germline V gives CDR1 SEHNR, CDR2 FQNEAQ (reference sequence). The CDR3 DNA reads as TGTTCCAGCAGCCCTCCGGGACAGGGATTGTACCAAGAGACCCAGTACTTC. Encoded protein: CSSSPPGQGLYQETQYF.

This clone showed up just once. The genes are TRBV5-1 and TRBJ2-1, with 8 bases aligning to TRBD1. CDR1 and CDR2 (germline): SGHRS, YFSETQ. CDR3 length: 17 amino acids. V lost 3 bases, J lost 1 base, and 9 bases stayed unmatched. The CDR3 bases are TGCGCCAGCAGCTCTGGACAGGGTAAGGAATCCTACAATGAGCAGTTCTTC. Residues: CASSSGQGKESYNEQFF.

This chain uses TRBV6-5 with TRBJ2-3, with D unclear. V lost 6 bases and J 0 bases, leaving 10 bases between the germline ends. CDR3 length: 14 amino acids. Per germline, CDR1 MNHEY and CDR2 SVGAGI. CDR3 in DNA: TGTGCCAGCAGACTCTATACTAGCACAGATACGCAGTATTTT. This encodes CASRLYTSTDTQYF.

The chain has TRBV9 and TRBJ2-7; 11 positions agree with TRBD1. Trimming took 4 bases from V and 6 from J; bases not matched to a gene: 12. This CDR3 is 16 amino acids long. In germline, CDR1 is SGDLS, CDR2 YYNGEE. The CDR3 coding sequence is TGTGCCAGCAGCCCCGAGGCCGGGACAGGGGGTCTCGAGCAGTACTTC. Its protein product is CASSPEAGTGGLEQYF.

This clone came up once. One end of the junction varies from germline; a read error may be responsible. The V call is TRBV5-3, the J call TRBJ2-1; D ambiguous. TRBV5-3 is sorted into the ORF group, with uncertain function. This CDR3 comprises 9 residues. The CDR3: CARTYEQFF. CDR3 sequence (DNA): TGTGCGAGAACGTATGAGCAGTTCTTC.

The chain recombines TRBV7-2 with TRBJ2-3; TRBD2 might be the D (6 bases). This CDR3 has 19 residues. The V gene's germline CDR1 is SGHTA and CDR2 FQGNSA. V was trimmed by 1 base and J by 3 bases, leaving 23 bases between them. In nucleotides, the CDR3 is TGTGCCAGCAGCTTAGTAGCTACGGAGGGTTATCGGCGGACAGATACGCAGTATTTT. Its protein is CASSLVATEGYRRTDTQYF.

The rearrangement uses TRBV4-2 and TRBJ1-2, with TRBD1 identical over 7 bases. Germline V gene data show CDR1 as LGHNA and CDR2 as YNFKEQ. Unmatched junction bases numbered 9, after V lost 2 bases and J lost 6 bases. The CDR3 is 15 amino acids. The CDR3 sequence: CASSQPDRDDHGYTF. CDR3 sequence (DNA): TGTGCCAGCAGCCAACCAGACAGGGACGATCATGGCTACACCTTC.

The chain carries TRBV4-2 and TRBJ2-1; a weak D match, TRBD2 (5 bases). Deletions cut 4 bases from V and 6 bases from J, with 25 bases between. The CDR3 has 18 amino acids. The germline CDR1 and CDR2 sequences are LGHNA and YNFKEQ. The CDR3 protein is CASSRKSSTASDFNEQFF. CDR3 bases: TGTGCCAGCAGCCGGAAAAGTTCGACGGCTTCGGACTTCAATGAGCAGTTCTTC.

The chain has TRBV11-2 and TRBJ1-3; 7 nucleotides align to TRBD1. Germline values: CDR1 SGHAT, CDR2 FQNNGV. CDR3 length equals 14 residues. Unmatched junction bases numbered 4, after V lost 4 bases and J lost 4 bases. The CDR3 nucleotides are TGTGCCAGCAGCTCCCGGGACAGAGGAAACACCATATATTTT. Translating it yields CASSSRDRGNTIYF.

The chain links TRBV2 to TRBJ2-7, with D possibly being TRBD1 (6 bases). The CDR3 spans 17 residues. With 8 bases removed from V and 3 bases from J, the gap between germline ends came to 26 bases. Germline V CDR1 and CDR2: SNHLY, FYNNEI. CDR3 amino acids: CASGNGQQRIRIYEQYF. CDR3 bases: TGTGCCAGCGGCAATGGACAGCAGCGGATTAGAATCTACGAGCAGTACTTC.

V usage is TRBV6-1 and J usage is TRBJ2-1; D ambiguous. V shed 7 bases and J shed 8 bases, with 9 bases lying between them. CDR1 and CDR2 (germline): MNHNS, SASEGT. CDR3 size: 11 residues. CDR3 sequence: CASTRVDEQFF. The CDR3 DNA sequence: TGTGCCAGCACCCGGGTGGATGAGCAGTTCTTC.

This clone was detected a few times. The chain is built from TRBV13 and TRBJ2-1; 8 bases map to TRBD1. Germline V gene sequence: CDR1 PRHDT, CDR2 FYEKMQ (reference sequence). V lost 0 bases, J lost 7 bases, and 5 bases stayed unmatched. The CDR3 totals 15 residues. CDR3 in amino acids: CASSLGDRVGNEQFF. The DNA of the CDR3 is TGTGCCAGCAGCTTAGGGGACAGGGTGGGTAATGAGCAGTTCTTC.

V usage is TRBV10-2 and J usage is TRBJ2-1, with 10 bases identical to TRBD2. The CDR3 runs to 16 residues. Germline CDR1 WSHSY, CDR2 SAAADI. CDR3 sequence: CASRGLAGVQNNEQFF. CDR3 nucleotide sequence: TGCGCTTCGAGGGGGCTAGCGGGAGTACAGAACAATGAGCAGTTCTTC.

The J gene is TRBJ2-1, the V gene TRBV4-3, with a weak D call TRBD1 (6 bases). This CDR3 is 17 amino acids long. Germline assignment: CDR1 LGHNA and CDR2 YSLEER. The V gene lost 0 bases and the J gene lost 2 bases, with 14 bases spanning the gap. CDR3 region: CASSQEPHRATYNEQFF. DNA for the CDR3: TGCGCCAGCAGCCAAGAGCCGCACAGGGCCACCTACAATGAGCAGTTCTTC.

The rearrangement joins TRBV19 to TRBJ2-5, with 12 positions matching TRBD2. CDR3 length: 16 residues. J lost 4 bases, V lost 5 bases, and 8 bases had no gene match. The V gene's germline CDR1 is LNHDA and CDR2 SQIVND (reference sequence). CDR3 DNA sequence: TGTGCCAGTAGTTCGAGACTAGCGGGAGTGGGAGAGACCCAGTACTTC. The encoded protein is CASSSRLAGVGETQYF. The whole variable domain, filled in from reference TRBV19 and TRBJ2-5, reads DGGITQSPKYLFRKEGQNVTLSCEQNLNHDAMYWYRQDPGQGLRLIYYSQIVNDFQKGDIAEGYSVSREKKESFPLTVTSAQKNPTAFYLCASSSRLAGVGETQYFGPGTRLLVL.

This chain joins TRBV10-2 and TRBJ2-1; 7 bases align to TRBD2. The J segment lost 1 base and the V segment lost 3 bases, leaving 3 bases of the junction unmatched. Per germline, CDR1 WSHSY and CDR2 SAAADI. This CDR3 has 15 amino acids. This chain's CDR3 is CASSDSRGSYNEQFF. CDR3 DNA sequence: TGCGCCAGCAGTGACTCGCGGGGGTCCTACAATGAGCAGTTCTTC.

The chain has TRBV27 and TRBJ1-2; D gene ambiguous. This CDR3 comprises 13 residues. V gave up 3 bases and J gave up 2 bases, with 7 bases separating them. The germline CDR1 and CDR2 sequences are MNHEY and SMNVEV (reference sequence). The CDR3 DNA sequence: TGTGCCAGCAGTTTCACTGAGAACTATGGCTACACCTTC. Its protein is CASSFTENYGYTF.

The chain has TRBV10-3 and TRBJ1-5, with 9 nucleotides matching TRBD1. V was clipped by 4 bases and J by 0 bases; unmatched bases: 7. Germline CDR1 and CDR2: ENHRY and SYGVKD. This CDR3 comprises 17 residues. CDR3: CAISGGTGIDSNQPQHF. DNA for the CDR3: TGTGCCATCAGTGGGGGGACAGGGATCGATAGCAATCAGCCCCAGCATTTT.

As concerns this clone: The junction shows a germline mismatch at one end, possibly a read error. The V gene is TRBV5-5, the J gene TRBJ2-7; 9 bases are shared with TRBD1. The germline gives CDR1 SGHKS, CDR2 YYEKEE (reference sequence). The CDR3 is 18 residues long. The CDR3: CASSSQGPGTGSSYERYF. As DNA, the CDR3 is TGTGCCAGCAGCTCCCAGGGTCCAGGGACAGGGTCGTCCTACGAGCGGTACTTC.

The chain couples TRBV5-1 to TRBJ2-7; D might be TRBD1 (8 bases). V shed 4 bases and J shed 4 bases, with 15 bases lying between them. CDR1 is SGHRS and CDR2 is YFSETQ in the germline V gene. CDR3 size: 14 residues. The DNA for the CDR3 is TGCGCCAGCAGCCGAGGACAGGGAGGGTACGAGCAGTACTTC. It translates to CASSRGQGGYEQYF.

V and J are TRBV5-4 and TRBJ2-5, with 10 bases matching TRBD2. The germline V gene has CDR1 SGHNT and CDR2 YYREEE (reference sequence). Germline trimming cut 4 bases from V and 4 bases from J; bases unmatched to any gene: 7. The CDR3 is made up of 15 amino acids. This chain's CDR3 is CASSPPSGRGETQYF. CDR3 DNA: TGTGCCAGCAGCCCTCCTAGCGGGAGAGGAGAGACCCAGTACTTC.

The rearrangement links TRBV5-1 to TRBJ1-3; D uncertain. The germline V gene encodes CDR1 SGHRS and CDR2 YFSETQ. V lost 2 bases and J lost 2, with 11 bases in between. This CDR3 has 15 residues. CDR3: CASSLDGRTGNTIYF. The CDR3 DNA reads as TGCGCCAGCAGCTTAGACGGGAGAACTGGAAACACCATATATTTT.

The chain carries TRBV5-1 and TRBJ2-3, with TRBD2 matching 8 bases. Germline-derived CDR1 and CDR2 are SGHRS and YFSETQ. The CDR3 is made up of 15 amino acids. The J segment lost 3 bases and the V segment lost 4 bases, leaving 7 bases of the junction unmatched. CDR3 bases: TGCGCCAGCAGCCTGGGACTAGTAGGTACAGATACGCAGTATTTT. Translated: CASSLGLVGTDTQYF. The variable domain in full, with the rest retrieved from reference TRBV5-1 and TRBJ2-3, is KAGVTQTPRYLIKTRGQQVTLSCSPISGHRSVSWYQQTPGQGLQFLFEYFSETQRNKGNFPGRFSGRQFSNSRSEMNVSTLELGDSALYLCASSLGLVGTDTQYFGPGTRLTVL.